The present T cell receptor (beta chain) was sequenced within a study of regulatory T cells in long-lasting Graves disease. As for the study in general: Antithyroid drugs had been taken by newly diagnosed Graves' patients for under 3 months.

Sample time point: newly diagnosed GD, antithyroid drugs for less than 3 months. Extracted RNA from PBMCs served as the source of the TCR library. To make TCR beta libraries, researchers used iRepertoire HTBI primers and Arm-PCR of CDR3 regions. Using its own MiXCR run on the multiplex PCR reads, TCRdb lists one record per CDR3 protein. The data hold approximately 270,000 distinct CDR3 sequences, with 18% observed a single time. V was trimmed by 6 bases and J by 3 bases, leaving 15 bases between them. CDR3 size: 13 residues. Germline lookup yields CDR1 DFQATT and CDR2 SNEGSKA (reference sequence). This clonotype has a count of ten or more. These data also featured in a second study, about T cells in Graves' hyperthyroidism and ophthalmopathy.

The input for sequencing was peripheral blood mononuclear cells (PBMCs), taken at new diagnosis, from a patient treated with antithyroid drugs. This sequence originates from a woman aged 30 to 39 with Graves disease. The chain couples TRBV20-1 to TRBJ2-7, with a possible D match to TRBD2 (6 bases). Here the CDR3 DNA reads TGCAGTGCAAAAAGCGGGCCACTCTACGAGCAGTACTTC. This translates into CSAKSGPLYEQYF.